This TCR beta chain was found in a study of blood T cells in healthy people across ages. Broader study findings: Unsorted PBMC material precluded a definitive naive versus antigen-experienced comparison. It was held that diversity estimates obtained from one million T cells represented underestimates.

With respect to this clonotype: Its specificity is unknown.

Each sample provided at least 5.5 micrograms of extracted total RNA. The CDR3 contains 14 residues. Trimming shortened V by 2 bases and J by 1 base, and 12 bases separated the two germline ends. In germline, CDR1 is DFQATT, CDR2 SNEGSKA (reference sequence). A second PCR of 7 to 11 cycles used a sample-barcoded 5' primer and a J-beta primer mix. A single record per CDR3 protein comes from TCRdb applying MiXCR to the 5' RACE reads. The sample has about 900,000 distinct CDR3 sequences, around 48% seen once. The receptor's source is a man in his thirties or forties in good health. The rearrangement links TRBV20-1 to TRBJ2-7; D perhaps matches TRBD2 (6 bases). Sequencing input: blood. The CDR3 nucleotides are TGCAGTGCTAGAAGGGACTTGGGTTCCTACGAGCAGTACTTC. It codes for CSARRDLGSYEQYF.